These 3 T cell receptor beta chains were all obtained from the same sample, sequenced in a study of cytomegalovirus exposure and HLA in healthy donors. Clones were sequenced by immunoSEQ multiplex PCR, and TCRdb holds only the in-frame ones, with some missing. This sample carries 90,000 to 150,000 clones, 88% of them seen once, and the ten largest clones take about 4.5%. The sequenced sample was PBMCs. Source of these receptors: a man aged 18 to 30 in good health and CMV-seropositive.

The V and J genes are TRBV6-6 and TRBJ2-7; D possibly corresponds to TRBD2 (5 bases). The CDR3 loop spans 14 amino acids. The germline V and J ends were trimmed by 2 bases and 3 bases, with 11 bases remaining between them. The germline V gene encodes CDR1 MNHNY and CDR2 SVGAGI (reference sequence). The DNA of the CDR3 is TGTGCCAGCAGTTACGAGCGGAAGCGCTACGAGCAGTACTTC. Protein product: CASSYERKRYEQYF.

The J gene is TRBJ2-5, the V gene TRBV2; possibly TRBD2 for D (5 bases). V lost 7 bases and J 5 bases, leaving 20 bases between the germline ends. The CDR3 is 15 amino acids. Looked up from germline, CDR1 is SNHLY and CDR2 is FYNNEI. DNA of the CDR3: TGTGCCAGCAAGGTGGATAGGAGGCGCAGCGAGACCCAGTACTTC. It specifies CASKVDRRRSETQYF.

The chain combines TRBV27 with TRBJ1-6; the D gene is possibly TRBD1 (6 bases). The germline gives CDR1 MNHEY, CDR2 SMNVEV (reference sequence). The V and J ends lost 2 bases and 13 bases respectively, with 15 bases between them. The CDR3 contains 14 residues. CDR3 in amino acids: CASSLGQGQGPLHF. The CDR3 bases are TGTGCCAGCAGTTTAGGGCAGGGCCAGGGGCCCCTCCACTTT.